These 4 T cell receptor beta chains were sequenced from one sample in a study of blood T cell repertoires in COVID-19. Sequencing was performed with immunoSEQ multiplex PCR; in TCRdb, only in-frame clones are kept and a portion is missing. The sample holds more than 70,000 clones, approximately 86% seen once. Sample: peripheral blood. These receptor sequences come from an elderly woman with acute or convalescent COVID-19.

CDR3 amino acids: CASSTDRREGYTF. The CDR3 DNA follows: TGTGCCAGCAGCACTGACAGGCGAGAGGGCTACACCTTC. The chain couples TRBV3-1 (or the pseudogene TRBV3-2) to TRBJ1-2; a possible D gene is TRBD1 (6 bases). Germline-derived CDR1 and CDR2 are LGHDT and YNNKEL (reference sequence). Trimming left V 5 bases short and J 8 bases short, with 15 bases between. This CDR3 spans 13 amino acids.

The rearrangement uses TRBV7-9 and TRBJ2-1, with D maybe TRBD2 (6 bases). Germline V gives CDR1 SEHNR, CDR2 FQNEAQ (reference sequence). The CDR3 runs 17 residues. V was clipped by 0 bases and J by 0 bases, with 12 bases between them. This CDR3 is CASSLARGLSSYNEQFF. The CDR3 DNA sequence: TGTGCCAGCAGCTTAGCGAGGGGACTGTCCTCCTACAATGAGCAGTTCTTC.

Concerning this clone: At one of its ends the junction is not consistent with the germline gene, which may arise from a read error. The V gene is TRBV18, the J gene TRBJ1-1; the D gene is possibly TRBD1 (6 bases). The CDR3 loop spans 13 amino acids. In germline, CDR1 is KGHSH, CDR2 LQKENI. This chain's CDR3 is CASSRTRDTEAFF. CDR3 bases: TGTGCCAGCTCCCGGACACGGGACACCGAAGCTTTCTTT.

The chain employs TRBV6-4 and TRBJ1-2, with D possibly being TRBD1 (5 bases). Germline V gene sequence: CDR1 MRHNA, CDR2 SNTAGT. Trimming removed 2 bases at V and 4 bases at J, with 14 bases between. This CDR3 is built from 15 residues. The CDR3 region is CASSDPNRQIYGYTF. The DNA for the CDR3 is TGTGCCAGCAGTGACCCGAACCGACAGATCTATGGCTACACCTTC.